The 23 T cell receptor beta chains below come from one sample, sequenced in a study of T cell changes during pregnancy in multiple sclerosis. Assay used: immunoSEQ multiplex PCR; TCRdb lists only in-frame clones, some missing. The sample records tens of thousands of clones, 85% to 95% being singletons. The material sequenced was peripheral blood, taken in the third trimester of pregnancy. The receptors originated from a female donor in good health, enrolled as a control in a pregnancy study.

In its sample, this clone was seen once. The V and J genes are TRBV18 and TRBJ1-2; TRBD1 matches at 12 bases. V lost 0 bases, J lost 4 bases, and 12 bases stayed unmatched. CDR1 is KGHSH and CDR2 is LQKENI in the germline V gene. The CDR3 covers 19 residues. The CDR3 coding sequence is TGTGCCAGCTCACCACCCGGGACAGGGGGCAAATCCCTTAGCTATGGCTACACCTTC. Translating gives CASSPPGTGGKSLSYGYTF. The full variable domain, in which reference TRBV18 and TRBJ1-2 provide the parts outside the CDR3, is NAGVMQNPRHLVRRRGQEARLRCSPMKGHSHVYWYRQLPEEGLKFMVYLQKENIIDESGMPKERFSAEFPKEGPSILRIQQVVRGDSAAYFCASSPPGTGGKSLSYGYTFGSGTRLTVV.

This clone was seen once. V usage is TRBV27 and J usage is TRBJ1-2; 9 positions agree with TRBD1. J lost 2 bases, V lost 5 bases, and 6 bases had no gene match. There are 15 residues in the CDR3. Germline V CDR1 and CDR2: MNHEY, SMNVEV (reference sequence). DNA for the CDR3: TGTGCCAGCAGTACAAGACAGGGGGGGAACTATGGCTACACCTTC. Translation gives CASSTRQGGNYGYTF.

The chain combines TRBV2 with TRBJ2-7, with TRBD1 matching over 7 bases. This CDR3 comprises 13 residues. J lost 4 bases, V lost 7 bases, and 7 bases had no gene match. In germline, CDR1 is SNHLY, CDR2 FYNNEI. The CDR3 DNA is TGTGCCAGCACCCCGGGACAGAGGTACGAGCAGTACTTC. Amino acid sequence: CASTPGQRYEQYF.

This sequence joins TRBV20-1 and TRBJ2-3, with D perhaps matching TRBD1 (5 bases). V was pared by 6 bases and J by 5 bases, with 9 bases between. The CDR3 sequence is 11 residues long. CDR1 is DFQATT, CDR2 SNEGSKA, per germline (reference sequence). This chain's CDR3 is CSASREDTQYF. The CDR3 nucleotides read TGCAGTGCAAGCAGGGAAGATACGCAGTATTTT.

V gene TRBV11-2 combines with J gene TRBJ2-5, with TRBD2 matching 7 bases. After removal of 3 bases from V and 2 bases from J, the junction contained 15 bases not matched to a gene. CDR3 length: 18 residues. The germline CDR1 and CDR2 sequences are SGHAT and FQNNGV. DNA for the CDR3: TGTGCCAGCAGCTTGGGCCAAAGGGGAGGGAATTCGCAAGAGACCCAGTACTTC. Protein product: CASSLGQRGGNSQETQYF.

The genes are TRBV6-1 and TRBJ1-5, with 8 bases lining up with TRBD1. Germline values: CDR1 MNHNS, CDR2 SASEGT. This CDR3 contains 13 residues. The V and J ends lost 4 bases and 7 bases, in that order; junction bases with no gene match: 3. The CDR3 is CASSGDRRQPQHF. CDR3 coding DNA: TGTGCCAGCAGTGGGGACAGGAGGCAGCCCCAGCATTTT.

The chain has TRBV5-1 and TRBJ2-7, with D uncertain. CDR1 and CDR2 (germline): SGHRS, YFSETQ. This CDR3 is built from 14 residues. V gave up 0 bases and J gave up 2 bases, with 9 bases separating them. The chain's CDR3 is CASSLGSLPYEQYF. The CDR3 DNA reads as TGCGCCAGCAGCTTGGGTAGCCTACCCTACGAGCAGTACTTC.

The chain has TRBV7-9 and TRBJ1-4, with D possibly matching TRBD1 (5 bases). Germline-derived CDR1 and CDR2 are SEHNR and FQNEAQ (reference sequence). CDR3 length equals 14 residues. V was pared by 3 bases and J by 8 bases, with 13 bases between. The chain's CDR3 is CASSFSGVVEKLFF. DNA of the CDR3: TGTGCCAGCAGCTTCTCGGGGGTCGTCGAAAAACTGTTTTTT.

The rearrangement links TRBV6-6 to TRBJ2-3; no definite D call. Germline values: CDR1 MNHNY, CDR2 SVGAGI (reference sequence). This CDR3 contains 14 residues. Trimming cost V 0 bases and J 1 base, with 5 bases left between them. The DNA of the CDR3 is TGTGCCAGCAGTTACTCCTCGGGCACAGATACGCAGTATTTT. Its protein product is CASSYSSGTDTQYF.

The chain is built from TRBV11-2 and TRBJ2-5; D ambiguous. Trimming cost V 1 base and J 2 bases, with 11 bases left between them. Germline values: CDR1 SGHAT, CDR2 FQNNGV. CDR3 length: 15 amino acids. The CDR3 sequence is CASSLARVSQETQYF. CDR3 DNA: TGTGCCAGCAGCTTAGCCCGGGTCTCGCAAGAGACCCAGTACTTC.

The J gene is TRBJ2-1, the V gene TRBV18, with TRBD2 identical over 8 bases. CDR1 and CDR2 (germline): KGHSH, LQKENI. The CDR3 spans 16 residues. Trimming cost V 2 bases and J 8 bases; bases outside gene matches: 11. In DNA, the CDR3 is TGTGCCAGCTCACCAGGGTCTTCCAGGCGGGGGGATGAGCAGTTCTTC. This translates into CASSPGSSRRGDEQFF.

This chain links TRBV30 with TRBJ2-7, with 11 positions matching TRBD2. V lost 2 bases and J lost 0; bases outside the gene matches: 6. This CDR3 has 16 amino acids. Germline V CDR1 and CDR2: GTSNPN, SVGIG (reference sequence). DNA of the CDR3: TGTGCCTGGAGTCGGGATAGCGGGGGGGCCTCCTACGAGCAGTACTTC. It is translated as CAWSRDSGGASYEQYF.

The CDR3 nucleotides are TGCGCCAGCAGCCACCGCTCTGGAAACACCATATATTTT. This translates into CASSHRSGNTIYF. The rearrangement joins TRBV4-3 to TRBJ1-3; unclear D gene. The CDR3 has 13 residues. Between the trimmed V and J ends, which lost 3 bases and 0 bases, there was a span of 3 bases. Germline V gene data show CDR1 as LGHNA and CDR2 as YSLEER.

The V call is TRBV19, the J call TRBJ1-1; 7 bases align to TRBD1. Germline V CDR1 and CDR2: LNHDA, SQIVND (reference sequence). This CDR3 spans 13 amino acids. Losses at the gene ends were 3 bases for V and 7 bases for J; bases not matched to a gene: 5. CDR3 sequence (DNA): TGTGCCAGTAGTATCCGGGACAGCCTTGAAGCTTTCTTT. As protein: CASSIRDSLEAFF.

CDR3 nucleotide sequence: TGTGCCACCAGCAGAGGGGGGGGTGAATACAATGAGCAGTTCTTC. This codes for CATSRGGGEYNEQFF. The chain links TRBV15 to TRBJ2-1, with 7 bases fitting TRBD2. This CDR3 has 15 amino acids. J was trimmed by 4 bases and V by 1 base; bases with no gene match: 4. Per germline, CDR1 LNHNV and CDR2 YYDKDF (reference sequence).

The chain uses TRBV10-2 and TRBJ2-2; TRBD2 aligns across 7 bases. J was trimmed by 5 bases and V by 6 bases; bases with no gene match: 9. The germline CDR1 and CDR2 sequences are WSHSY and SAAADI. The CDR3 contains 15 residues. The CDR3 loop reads CASRKRGSLTGELFF. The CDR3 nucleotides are TGCGCCAGCAGGAAGCGCGGGAGTCTTACCGGGGAGCTGTTTTTT.

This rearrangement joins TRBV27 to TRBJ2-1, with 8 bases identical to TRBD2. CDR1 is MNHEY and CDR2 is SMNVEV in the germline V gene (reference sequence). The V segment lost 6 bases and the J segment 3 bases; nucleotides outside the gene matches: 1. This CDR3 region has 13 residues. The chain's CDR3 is CASRLAVYNEQFF. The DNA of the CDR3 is TGTGCCAGCAGACTAGCGGTCTACAATGAGCAGTTCTTC.

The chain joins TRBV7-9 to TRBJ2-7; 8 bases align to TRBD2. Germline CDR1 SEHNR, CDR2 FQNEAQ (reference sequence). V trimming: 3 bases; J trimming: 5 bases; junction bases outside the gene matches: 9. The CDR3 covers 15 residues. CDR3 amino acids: CASSLQREGLHEQYF. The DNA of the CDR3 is TGTGCCAGCAGCTTGCAACGGGAGGGCCTCCACGAGCAGTACTTC. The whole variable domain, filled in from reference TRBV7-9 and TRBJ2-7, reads DTGVSQNPRHKITKRGQNVTFRCDPISEHNRLYWYRQTLGQGPEFLTYFQNEAQLEKSRLLSDRFSAERPKGSFSTLEIQRTEQGDSAMYLCASSLQREGLHEQYFGPGTRLTVT.

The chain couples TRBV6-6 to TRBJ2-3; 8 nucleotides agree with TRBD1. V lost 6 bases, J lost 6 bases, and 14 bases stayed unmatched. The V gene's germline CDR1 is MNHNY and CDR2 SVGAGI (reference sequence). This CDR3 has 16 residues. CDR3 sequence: CASSPRTGTGSDTQYF. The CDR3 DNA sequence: TGTGCCAGCAGCCCTCGGACAGGGACGGGGTCGGATACGCAGTATTTT.

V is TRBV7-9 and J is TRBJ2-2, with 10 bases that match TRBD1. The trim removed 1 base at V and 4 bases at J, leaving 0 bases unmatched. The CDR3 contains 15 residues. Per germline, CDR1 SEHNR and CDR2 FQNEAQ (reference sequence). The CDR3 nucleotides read TGTGCCAGCAGCTTAGGACAGGGGGCCACCGGGGAGCTGTTTTTT. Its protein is CASSLGQGATGELFF. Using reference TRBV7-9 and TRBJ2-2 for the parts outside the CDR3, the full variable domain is DTGVSQNPRHKITKRGQNVTFRCDPISEHNRLYWYRQTLGQGPEFLTYFQNEAQLEKSRLLSDRFSAERPKGSFSTLEIQRTEQGDSAMYLCASSLGQGATGELFFGEGSRLTVL.

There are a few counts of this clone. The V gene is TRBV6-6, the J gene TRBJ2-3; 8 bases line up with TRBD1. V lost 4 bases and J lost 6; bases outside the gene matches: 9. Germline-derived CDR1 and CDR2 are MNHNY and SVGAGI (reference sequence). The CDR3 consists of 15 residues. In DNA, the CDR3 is TGTGCCAGCAGTTTAGCCGGGACAGGCCCGGATACGCAGTATTTT. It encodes CASSLAGTGPDTQYF.

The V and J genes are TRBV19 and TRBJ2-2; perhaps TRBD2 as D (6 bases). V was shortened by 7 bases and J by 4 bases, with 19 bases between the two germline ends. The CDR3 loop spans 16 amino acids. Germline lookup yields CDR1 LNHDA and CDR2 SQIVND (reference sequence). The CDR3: CASTRQRREITGELFF. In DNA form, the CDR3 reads TGTGCCAGTACCCGACAGAGGCGGGAAATCACCGGGGAGCTGTTTTTT.

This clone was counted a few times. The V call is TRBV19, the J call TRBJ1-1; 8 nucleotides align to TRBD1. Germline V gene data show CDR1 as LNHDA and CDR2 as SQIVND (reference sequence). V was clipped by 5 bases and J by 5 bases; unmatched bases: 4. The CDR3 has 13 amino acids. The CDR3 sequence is CASSLQGGTEAFF. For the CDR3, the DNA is TGTGCCAGTAGTTTACAGGGGGGAACTGAAGCTTTCTTT.